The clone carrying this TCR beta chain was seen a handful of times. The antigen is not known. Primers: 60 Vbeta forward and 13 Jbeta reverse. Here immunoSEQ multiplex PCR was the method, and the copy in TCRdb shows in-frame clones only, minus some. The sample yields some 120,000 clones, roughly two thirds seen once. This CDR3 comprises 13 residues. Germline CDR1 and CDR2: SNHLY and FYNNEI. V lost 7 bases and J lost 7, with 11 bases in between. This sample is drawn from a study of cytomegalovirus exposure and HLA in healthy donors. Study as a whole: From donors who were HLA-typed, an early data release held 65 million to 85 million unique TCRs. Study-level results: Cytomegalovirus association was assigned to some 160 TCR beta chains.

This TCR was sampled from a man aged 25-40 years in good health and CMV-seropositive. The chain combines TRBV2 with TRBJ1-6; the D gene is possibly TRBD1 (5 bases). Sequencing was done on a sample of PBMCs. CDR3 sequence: CASTGGWNSPLHF. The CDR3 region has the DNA TGTGCCAGCACCGGGGGTTGGAATTCACCCCTCCACTTT.